This note documents a single TCR beta chain sequence. Its antigen is not identified. PCR primers comprised 60 Vbeta and 13 Jbeta primers. The repertoire was sequenced with immunoSEQ multiplex PCR; TCRdb's copy has only in-frame clones and lacks some. The data hold tens of thousands of clones, with 7.5% to 8.5% observed a single time. The CDR3 covers 16 residues. Germline V gene lookup returns CDR1 SGHVS and CDR2 FNYEAQ. With 6 bases removed from V and 1 base from J, the gap between germline ends came to 18 bases. This sample was taken from a study of cytomegalovirus exposure and HLA in healthy donors. Study at large: Genotyping of some 400 donors showed that around 81% belonged to the Caucasian-associated ancestry cluster.

Overall study results and limits: Most observed TCR sequences were rare, whereas some public TCRs were detected in many donors.

The material sequenced was PBMCs. The receptor's source is a man over 45 in good health and CMV-seronegative. This chain links TRBV7-6 with TRBJ1-1; D perhaps matches TRBD1 (5 bases). Here the CDR3 DNA reads TGTGCCAGCAGTTTGTTTTCAGGGTCTGAGAACACTGAAGCTTTCTTT. Translating it yields CASSLFSGSENTEAFF. Combining the CDR3 with reference TRBV7-6 and TRBJ1-1 gives the whole variable domain GAGVSQSPRYKVTKRGQDVALRCDPISGHVSLYWYRQALGQGPEFLTYFNYEAQQDKSGLPNDRFSAERPEGSISTLTIQRTEQRDSAMYRCASSLFSGSENTEAFFGQGTRLTVV.